This T cell receptor (beta chain) was sequenced in a study of cytomegalovirus exposure and HLA in healthy donors. Study findings and constraints: When the data were analyzed later, several of the most significant clusters appeared to be linked to common viral pathogens. A missense variant in DCLRE1C was later tied to TCR beta V- and J-gene trimming. The Asian-associated ancestry cluster reportedly had fewer N-insertions than the approximately 670-donor mean in a later analysis. There were some public TCRs occurring in many donors, but most TCR sequences were rare.

Primers: 60 Vbeta forward and 13 Jbeta reverse. Measured with immunoSEQ multiplex PCR; TCRdb has only the in-frame clones, and not every one. The table includes fewer than 150,000 clones, about 78% detected once. The germline V gene encodes CDR1 MNHNY and CDR2 SVGAGI (reference sequence). The V gene lost 5 bases and the J gene lost 0 bases, with 8 bases spanning the gap. The CDR3 sequence is 13 residues long. Turning to this clone: The target antigen is unknown.

Specimen: PBMCs. The rearrangement joins TRBV6-6 to TRBJ2-7, with D tentatively TRBD1 (6 bases). This TCR came from a man aged 40-55 years in good health and CMV-seropositive. CDR3 residues: CASSGDTSYEQYF. Here the CDR3 DNA reads TGTGCCAGCAGTGGGGACACCTCCTACGAGCAGTACTTC.